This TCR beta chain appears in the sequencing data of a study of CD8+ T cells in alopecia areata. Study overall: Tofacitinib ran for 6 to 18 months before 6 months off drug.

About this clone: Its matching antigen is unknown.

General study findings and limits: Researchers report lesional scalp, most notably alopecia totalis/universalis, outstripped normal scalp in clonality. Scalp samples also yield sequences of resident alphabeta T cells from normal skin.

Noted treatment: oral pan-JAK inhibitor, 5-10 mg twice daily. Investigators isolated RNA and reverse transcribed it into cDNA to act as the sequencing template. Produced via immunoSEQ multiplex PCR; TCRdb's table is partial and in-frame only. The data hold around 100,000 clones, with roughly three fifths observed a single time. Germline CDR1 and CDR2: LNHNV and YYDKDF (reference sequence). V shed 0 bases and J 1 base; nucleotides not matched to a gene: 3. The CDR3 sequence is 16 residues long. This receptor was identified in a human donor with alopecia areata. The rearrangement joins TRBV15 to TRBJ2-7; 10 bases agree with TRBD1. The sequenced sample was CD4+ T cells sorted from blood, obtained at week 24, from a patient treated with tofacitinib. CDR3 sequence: CATSRDGTGVSYEQYF. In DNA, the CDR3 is TGTGCCACCAGCAGAGACGGGACAGGGGTTTCCTACGAGCAGTACTTC.